This T cell receptor beta chain was sequenced during a study of memory CD4+ T cells and cytomegalovirus serostatus. Study-level information: Of the healthy Belgian adults, 9 or 10 were CMV seropositive and 20 to 30 seronegative. Study-wide findings and caveats: About two fifths of the roughly 150 known CMV-associated TCRbeta sequences appeared in CD4+ memory. A US-trained random forest predicted CMV serostatus with median AUC roughly 0.91.

Single viable CD3+CD4+CD8-CD45RO+ cells were sorted as the memory CD4+ T cells. CD4+ T cells were isolated by positive magnetic selection. This CDR3 has 11 amino acids. Germline CDR1 is SGHDT and CDR2 is YYEEEE. Trimming cost V 2 bases and J 7 bases, with 6 bases left between them. This table comes from immunoSEQ multiplex PCR, and its TCRdb copy is limited to in-frame clones, with some not included. Among more than 50,000 clones listed, around four fifths were seen once. Notes on this clone: What it binds is unknown.

The chain recombines TRBV5-6 with TRBJ1-2; D gene unclear. Sequenced: memory CD4+ T cells from blood. The receptor comes from an adult in good health and CMV-seronegative. CDR3 nucleotides: TGTGCCAGCAGCTTCCGGGGTGGCTACACCTTC. It translates to CASSFRGGYTF. The full variable domain, with the rest looked up from reference TRBV5-6 and TRBJ1-2, is DAGVTQSPTHLIKTRGQQVTLRCSPKSGHDTVSWYQQALGQGPQFIFQYYEEEERQRGNFPDRFSGHQFPNYSSELNVNALLLGDSALYLCASSFRGGYTFGSGTRLTVV.